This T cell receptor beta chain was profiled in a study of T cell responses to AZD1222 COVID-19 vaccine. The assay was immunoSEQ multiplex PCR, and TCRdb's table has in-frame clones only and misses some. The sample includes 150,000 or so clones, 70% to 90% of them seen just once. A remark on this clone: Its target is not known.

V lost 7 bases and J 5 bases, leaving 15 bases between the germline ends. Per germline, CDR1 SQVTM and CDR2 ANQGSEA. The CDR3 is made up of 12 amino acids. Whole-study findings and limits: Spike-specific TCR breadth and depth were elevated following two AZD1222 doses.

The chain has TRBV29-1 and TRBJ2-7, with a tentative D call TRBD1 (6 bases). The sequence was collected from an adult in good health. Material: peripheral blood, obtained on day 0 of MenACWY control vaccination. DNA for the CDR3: TGCAGCGACCGTACCGGGACACACGAGCAGTACTTC. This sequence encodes CSDRTGTHEQYF.